A single sample gave rise to the 18 T cell receptor beta chains below, sequenced in a study of cytomegalovirus exposure and HLA in healthy donors. It was with 60 Vbeta and 13 Jbeta primers that the PCR ran. TCRdb's copy holds only in-frame clones and misses some; the assay was immunoSEQ multiplex PCR. Here the sample spans about 190,000 clones, around three quarters being singletons. The specimen was PBMCs. The receptors originated from a woman aged 25 to 39 in good health and CMV-seropositive.

This chain connects TRBV18 to TRBJ1-1, with TRBD1 identical over 12 bases. The CDR3 contains 16 residues. V shed 1 base and J 4 bases; nucleotides not matched to a gene: 4. Looked up from germline, CDR1 is KGHSH and CDR2 is LQKENI. The DNA for the CDR3 is TGTGCCAGCTCACCACTGGGACAGGGGGCCCCCACTGAAGCTTTCTTT. This encodes CASSPLGQGAPTEAFF.

CDR3 residues: CASSPRTGTYQETQYF. CDR3 bases: TGTGCCAGCAGTCCGAGGACAGGGACTTACCAAGAGACCCAGTACTTC. The chain uses TRBV27 and TRBJ2-5, with 8 bases matching TRBD1. This CDR3 is 16 amino acids long. Unmatched junction bases numbered 8, after V lost 5 bases and J lost 0 bases. Germline V gene data show CDR1 as MNHEY and CDR2 as SMNVEV (reference sequence).

This clone was detected a few times. The chain has TRBV2 and TRBJ1-2; the match to TRBD1 covers 12 bases. CDR3 length: 13 amino acids. The germline V gene has CDR1 SNHLY and CDR2 FYNNEI. V was clipped by 6 bases and J by 6 bases; unmatched bases: 2. The CDR3 here is CASRGTGGHGYTF. The CDR3 DNA is TGTGCCAGCAGGGGGACAGGGGGCCATGGCTACACCTTC.

The genes are TRBV27 and TRBJ2-4, with 7 bases that match TRBD1. Per germline, CDR1 MNHEY and CDR2 SMNVEV (reference sequence). This CDR3 comprises 19 residues. Trimming took 2 bases from V and 0 from J; bases not matched to a gene: 13. The CDR3 DNA reads as TGTGCCAGCAGTTTAGAAGGGACAGTAGAAGCCTTAGCCAAAAACATTCAGTACTTC. Residues: CASSLEGTVEALAKNIQYF.

The chain uses TRBV7-8 and TRBJ2-1; D unresolved. From germline, CDR1 is SGHVS and CDR2 FQNEAQ. This CDR3 comprises 16 residues. Trimming took 5 bases from V and 5 from J, leaving 19 bases between them. The DNA for the CDR3 is TGTGCCAGCAGCCCCTCCCGGGTTCCAAACAACAATGAGCAGTTCTTC. Protein sequence: CASSPSRVPNNNEQFF.

This clone was counted between two and nine times. V usage is TRBV2 and J usage is TRBJ1-5, with D tentatively TRBD1 (5 bases). The CDR3 is 15 residues long. Deletions cut 1 base from V and 7 bases from J, with 14 bases between. Germline CDR1 and CDR2: SNHLY and FYNNEI. The CDR3 coding sequence is TGTGCCAGCAGTGAAGTGAGGCAGGGCACCCAGCCCCAGCATTTT. This sequence encodes CASSEVRQGTQPQHF. The entire variable domain, with the rest obtained from reference TRBV2 and TRBJ1-5, is as follows: EPEVTQTPSHQVTQMGQEVILRCVPISNHLYFYWYRQILGQKVEFLVSFYNNEISEKSEIFDDQFSVERPDGSNFTLKIRSTKLEDSAMYFCASSEVRQGTQPQHFGDGTRLSIL.

The chain joins TRBV11-2 to TRBJ2-7, with 8 nucleotides matching TRBD1. The ends lost 8 bases at V and 2 bases at J; junction bases unmatched: 11. The CDR3 is 15 amino acids. Germline V gene data show CDR1 as SGHAT and CDR2 as FQNNGV. The CDR3 coding sequence is TGTGCCAGCGAAAAAACTCTGGACAGGGCCTACGAGCAGTACTTC. Translation gives CASEKTLDRAYEQYF.

The CDR3 coding sequence is TGTGCCAGCAGCCTACCGGGGGTAAGATCGGGGGAGCAGTACTTC. Its translation is CASSLPGVRSGEQYF. The genes are TRBV5-5 and TRBJ2-7, with D perhaps TRBD2 (6 bases). V was cut by 4 bases and J by 7 bases, with 21 bases left in between. This CDR3 contains 15 residues. The V gene's germline CDR1 is SGHKS and CDR2 YYEKEE (reference sequence).

The chain has TRBV7-3 and TRBJ1-2; no clear D gene. In germline, CDR1 is SGHTA, CDR2 FQGTGA. V lost 3 bases, J lost 7 bases, and 15 bases lay in between. The CDR3 runs to 14 residues. As DNA, the CDR3 is TGTGCCAGCAGCTTGGACTCGGAGGAGGGTGGCTACACCTTC. Its translation is CASSLDSEEGGYTF.

The V and J genes are TRBV4-1 and TRBJ2-7, with 7 bases identical to TRBD2. With V trimmed by 2 bases and J by 2 bases, 6 bases remained unmatched. The V gene's germline CDR1 is MGHRA and CDR2 YSYEKL. CDR3 size: 15 residues. The chain's CDR3 is CASSQQAGKTYEQYF. The CDR3 DNA sequence: TGCGCCAGCAGCCAACAAGCGGGAAAGACCTACGAGCAGTACTTC.

The chain joins TRBV15 to TRBJ1-6; 8 nucleotides align to TRBD1. The CDR3 consists of 16 residues. Germline trimming cut 5 bases from V and 9 bases from J; bases unmatched to any gene: 12. The germline gives CDR1 LNHNV, CDR2 YYDKDF (reference sequence). DNA for the CDR3: TGTGCCACCAGCCCAGAGGGGCAGGGGGCAGGTTCACCCCTCCACTTT. It is translated as CATSPEGQGAGSPLHF.

The table lists this clone with a count of one. The chain links TRBV7-6 to TRBJ2-3, with D possibly TRBD1 on 6 matching bases. The CDR3 length is 15 residues. Trimming shortened V by 6 bases and J by 2 bases, and 15 bases separated the two germline ends. Per germline, CDR1 SGHVS and CDR2 FNYEAQ. As DNA, the CDR3 is TGTGCCAGCAGTCTAAACCAGGGGAACACAGATACGCAGTATTTT. It codes for CASSLNQGNTDTQYF. The whole variable domain, filled in from reference TRBV7-6 and TRBJ2-3, reads GAGVSQSPRYKVTKRGQDVALRCDPISGHVSLYWYRQALGQGPEFLTYFNYEAQQDKSGLPNDRFSAERPEGSISTLTIQRTEQRDSAMYRCASSLNQGNTDTQYFGPGTRLTVL.

The chain combines TRBV28 with TRBJ2-1, with TRBD2 matching over 8 bases. Germline loops: CDR1 MDHEN, CDR2 SYDVKM. The CDR3 length is 15 residues. Losses at the gene ends were 6 bases for V and 3 bases for J; bases not matched to a gene: 7. The CDR3: CASSRREGLYNEQFF. CDR3 nucleotide sequence: TGTGCCAGCAGCCGTCGGGAGGGCCTCTACAATGAGCAGTTCTTC. The variable domain in full, completed from reference TRBV28 and TRBJ2-1, reads DVKVTQSSRYLVKRTGEKVFLECVQDMDHENMFWYRQDPGLGLRLIYFSYDVKMKEKGDIPEGYSVSREKKERFSLILESASTNQTSMYLCASSRREGLYNEQFFGPGTRLTVL.

This chain connects TRBV9 to TRBJ2-1, with a tentative D call TRBD1 (6 bases). The CDR3 is 14 residues long. V was trimmed by 0 bases and J by 6 bases, leaving 10 bases between them. Germline values: CDR1 SGDLS, CDR2 YYNGEE. In DNA form, the CDR3 reads TGTGCCAGCAGCGTAGACAGCAGGGGCAATGAGCAGTTCTTC. Translated: CASSVDSRGNEQFF. Together with reference TRBV9 and TRBJ2-1, the CDR3 gives the full variable domain: DSGVTQTPKHLITATGQRVTLRCSPRSGDLSVYWYQQSLDQGLQFLIQYYNGEERAKGNILERFSAQQFPDLHSELNLSSLELGDSALYFCASSVDSRGNEQFFGPGTRLTVL.

The chain uses TRBV29-1 and TRBJ2-7; tentative D call: TRBD1 (5 bases). CDR3 length: 12 residues. Trimming took 3 bases from V and 3 from J, leaving 9 bases between them. Germline V gene lookup returns CDR1 SQVTM and CDR2 ANQGSEA. The CDR3 DNA reads as TGCAGCGTTGAGACAGACCGCTACGAGCAGTACTTC. Protein sequence: CSVETDRYEQYF.

The chain combines TRBV9 with TRBJ2-2, with 7 bases fitting TRBD2. The J segment lost 0 bases and the V segment lost 4 bases, leaving 6 bases of the junction unmatched. The CDR3 covers 16 residues. Germline loops: CDR1 SGDLS, CDR2 YYNGEE. The CDR3 is CASSHSAGPNTGELFF. In nucleotides, the CDR3 is TGTGCCAGCAGCCATTCAGCGGGGCCGAACACCGGGGAGCTGTTTTTT.

The chain is built from TRBV5-1 and TRBJ2-3, with 7 nucleotides matching TRBD1. V was pared by 2 bases and J by 3 bases, with 9 bases of the junction left unmatched. This CDR3 is built from 16 residues. The germline V gene encodes CDR1 SGHRS and CDR2 YFSETQ. The CDR3 DNA reads as TGCGCCAGCAGCTTAGGTCTAGGGGGCCAGACAGATACGCAGTATTTT. This sequence encodes CASSLGLGGQTDTQYF. Using reference TRBV5-1 and TRBJ2-3 for the parts outside the CDR3, the full variable domain is KAGVTQTPRYLIKTRGQQVTLSCSPISGHRSVSWYQQTPGQGLQFLFEYFSETQRNKGNFPGRFSGRQFSNSRSEMNVSTLELGDSALYLCASSLGLGGQTDTQYFGPGTRLTVL.

V is TRBV9 and J is TRBJ2-1; 7 bases line up with TRBD2. CDR3 length: 15 amino acids. CDR1 SGDLS and CDR2 YYNGEE come from the germline V gene. J was trimmed by 2 bases and V by 0 bases; bases with no gene match: 2. CDR3 nucleotides: TGTGCCAGCAGCGTAGTAGGGAGGGCCTACAATGAGCAGTTCTTC. Protein: CASSVVGRAYNEQFF.